The 14 T cell receptor beta chains listed next were all sequenced from one sample in a study of T cells after yellow fever vaccination. From the 5' RACE reads, TCRdb called clonotypes with MiXCR, one entry per CDR3 protein. The sample holds fewer than 400,000 distinct CDR3 sequences, about 6.2% seen once. The source was PBMCs, collected 5 days after the yellow fever booster vaccination. These receptors all stem from a man under 40 who received the YFV17D yellow fever vaccine.

This clonotype was counted ten times or more. The chain links TRBV19 to TRBJ2-7, with D tentatively TRBD2 (6 bases). This CDR3 spans 12 amino acids. V was shortened by 3 bases and J by 7 bases, with 10 bases between the two germline ends. Germline lookup yields CDR1 LNHDA and CDR2 SQIVND (reference sequence). CDR3 sequence (DNA): TGTGCCAGTAGTATTGCGGGGAATGAGCAGTACTTC. Translation: CASSIAGNEQYF.

This clonotype was seen a few times. The chain has TRBV12-3 or TRBV12-4 and TRBJ2-5; 11 bases are shared with TRBD2. V lost 3 bases, J lost 2 bases, and 5 bases stayed unmatched. The CDR3 covers 16 residues. The CDR3 here is CASSFPSGRIQETQYF. CDR3 DNA sequence: TGTGCCAGCAGTTTTCCTAGCGGGAGGATTCAAGAGACCCAGTACTTC.

V and J are TRBV7-8 and TRBJ2-7; perhaps TRBD2 as D (6 bases). CDR1 is SGHVS and CDR2 is FQNEAQ in the germline V gene. Trimming removed 1 base from V and 0 bases from J, with 13 bases in between. CDR3 size: 16 residues. CDR3 DNA: TGTGCCAGCAGCTTAGACTGGTTCGGGAGCTCCTACGAGCAGTACTTC. This sequence encodes CASSLDWFGSSYEQYF.

The chain has TRBV20-1 and TRBJ2-6; unclear D gene. Germline V gene sequence: CDR1 DFQATT, CDR2 SNEGSKA (reference sequence). V lost 6 bases and J 4 bases, leaving 13 bases between the germline ends. This CDR3 contains 14 residues. The DNA for the CDR3 is TGCAGTGCCGATAGGGTCTCCGGGGCCAACGTCCTGACTTTC. It translates to CSADRVSGANVLTF.

The chain joins TRBV6-1 to TRBJ2-7, with TRBD1 identical over 8 bases. The CDR3 contains 16 residues. The germline V gene encodes CDR1 MNHNS and CDR2 SASEGT. V gave up 7 bases and J gave up 3 bases; unmatched junction bases: 14. In nucleotides, the CDR3 is TGTGCCAGCAAGGAACCGCCCGGACAGGGAGACTACGAGCAGTACTTC. The encoded protein is CASKEPPGQGDYEQYF.

This clonotype was observed many times. J is TRBJ2-1 and V is TRBV20-1; D might be TRBD2 (6 bases). The CDR3 is made up of 13 amino acids. Trimming pared 3 bases from V and 5 bases from J, leaving 11 bases between. Per the germline V gene, CDR1 is DFQATT and CDR2 is SNEGSKA (reference sequence). The CDR3 is CSASGRTHNEQFF. CDR3 nucleotides: TGCAGTGCTAGCGGGAGAACCCACAATGAGCAGTTCTTC.

This clonotype was detected ten times or more. V is TRBV28 and J is TRBJ2-7; D uncertain. The CDR3 has 15 residues. Germline CDR1 MDHEN, CDR2 SYDVKM. Trimming took off 5 bases at V and 3 bases at J, with 17 bases between the two ends. The chain's CDR3 is CASSIRSFLDYEQYF. In DNA, the CDR3 is TGTGCCAGCAGTATTCGCTCTTTCTTAGACTACGAGCAGTACTTC.

This clonotype appeared a few times. The J gene is TRBJ2-5, the V gene TRBV28, with 7 bases that match TRBD1. This CDR3 has 14 amino acids. Germline-derived CDR1 and CDR2 are MDHEN and SYDVKM. After removal of 6 bases from V and 2 bases from J, the junction contained 6 bases not matched to a gene. The CDR3 is CASRWDRVQETQYF. CDR3 sequence (DNA): TGTGCCAGCAGATGGGACAGAGTGCAAGAGACCCAGTACTTC.

The chain's CDR3 is CASSFIREGREVYEQYF. The DNA of the CDR3 is TGTGCCAGCAGTTTTATCCGGGAGGGCCGGGAAGTATACGAGCAGTACTTC. The chain recombines TRBV12-3 or TRBV12-4 with TRBJ2-7; 8 nucleotides match TRBD2. The CDR3 runs 17 residues. J gave up 4 bases and V 3 bases, and 14 bases lay outside the gene matches.

This clonotype was observed a handful of times. The CDR3 region has the DNA TGTGCCAGCAGCTTGTTAAGTGCAGGTCAAGAGACCCAGTACTTC. Translating gives CASSLLSAGQETQYF. V usage is TRBV5-5 and J usage is TRBJ2-5; D uncertain. Trimming took off 1 base at V and 2 bases at J, with 12 bases between the two ends. The CDR3 is made up of 15 amino acids. Germline CDR1 and CDR2: SGHKS and YYEKEE (reference sequence). The full variable domain, in which reference TRBV5-5 and TRBJ2-5 provide the parts outside the CDR3, is DAGVTQSPTHLIKTRGQQVTLRCSPISGHKSVSWYQQVLGQGPQFIFQYYEKEERGRGNFPDRFSARQFPNYSSELNVNALLLGDSALYLCASSLLSAGQETQYFGPGTRLLVL.

This clonotype was seen ten or more times. J is TRBJ1-2 and V is TRBV7-6; D might be TRBD1 (5 bases). This CDR3 is built from 17 residues. Germline V gene sequence: CDR1 SGHVS, CDR2 FNYEAQ. The ends were cut back, 3 bases at V and 5 bases at J, with 22 bases in the middle. CDR3 nucleotide sequence: TGTGCCAGCAGCTTGGGGGAGGTCCTAACCCTGGAATATGGCTACACCTTC. Protein product: CASSLGEVLTLEYGYTF.

This clonotype was counted at least ten times. V and J are TRBV15 and TRBJ2-7, with D perhaps matching TRBD2 (6 bases). The CDR3 is made up of 14 amino acids. Germline CDR1 is LNHNV and CDR2 is YYDKDF (reference sequence). The V gene lost 1 base and the J gene lost 6 bases, with 13 bases spanning the gap. CDR3 residues: CATSRAGVGSEQYF. The CDR3 nucleotides read TGTGCCACCAGCAGAGCGGGGGTGGGCAGCGAGCAGTACTTC.

This clonotype was detected only a few times. The chain is built from TRBV7-9 and TRBJ2-6; D may match TRBD1 or TRBD2 (5 bases each). The CDR3 is 17 amino acids. V was shortened by 2 bases and J by 0 bases, with 11 bases between the two germline ends. The germline gives CDR1 SEHNR, CDR2 FQNEAQ (reference sequence). CDR3 sequence (DNA): TGTGCCAGCAGCTTAAGGGACGTCCGCTCTGGGGCCAACGTCCTGACTTTC. Its protein product is CASSLRDVRSGANVLTF. Full variable domain (missing parts from reference TRBV7-9 and TRBJ2-6): DTGVSQNPRHKITKRGQNVTFRCDPISEHNRLYWYRQTLGQGPEFLTYFQNEAQLEKSRLLSDRFSAERPKGSFSTLEIQRTEQGDSAMYLCASSLRDVRSGANVLTFGAGSRLTVL.

This clonotype was observed many times. The chain has TRBV5-1 and TRBJ2-3, with D perhaps being TRBD1 or TRBD2 (5 bases each). Between the trimmed V and J ends, which lost 3 bases and 4 bases, there was a span of 9 bases. CDR3 size: 13 residues. The germline V gene encodes CDR1 SGHRS and CDR2 YFSETQ. For the CDR3, the DNA is TGCGCCAGCAGCTCCCTGGGGGCAGATACGCAGTATTTT. This translates into CASSSLGADTQYF.